This T cell receptor beta chain appears in the sequencing data of a study of cytomegalovirus exposure and HLA in healthy donors. Whole-study findings and limits: Presence/absence analyses assumed roughly uniform sequencing depth across donors. TCR association rates varied by HLA locus in a later analysis, with DRB1 highest and HLA-C lowest.

Note on this clone: Its antigen is currently unknown.

Trimming took off 3 bases at V and 3 bases at J, with 9 bases between the two ends. Germline loops: CDR1 MDHEN, CDR2 SYDVKM. The CDR3 consists of 13 residues. It was with 60 Vbeta and 13 Jbeta primers that the PCR ran. The assay was immunoSEQ multiplex PCR, and TCRdb's table has in-frame clones only and misses some. The sample holds some 110,000 clones. The chain combines TRBV28 with TRBJ2-7; D not certain. This TCR came from a man younger than 45 in good health and CMV-seronegative. The sequencing sample was made of PBMCs. The CDR3, as DNA: TGTGCCAGCAGTTTTTACATTAACTACGAGCAGTACTTC. This sequence encodes CASSFYINYEQYF.